This TCR beta chain appears in the sequencing data of a study of T-cell reconstitution after alpha-beta-depleted transplantation in children. Study-level points and caveats: Two months or so post-transplant, alpha-beta T cells reportedly derived from several hundred expanded graft clones. Fresh T-cell production supplied most of the T-cell counts and diversity seen one year after transplant.

This clonotype was counted at least ten times. Its antigen is unknown. This sample's TCRbeta library carried unique molecular identifier barcodes. TCRdb re-derived calls from the PCR reads in MiXCR, one entry per CDR3 protein. The sample contains about 70,000 distinct CDR3 sequences, around 9.9% of which appear only once. Germline V gene sequence: CDR1 LGHNA, CDR2 YSLEER. Trimming pared 0 bases from V and 0 bases from J, leaving 8 bases between. The CDR3 has 16 amino acids. Sequences were derived from PBMCs, sampled before TCRalphabeta/CD19-depleted stem cell transplant. This chain uses TRBV4-3 with TRBJ1-4; D gene uncertain. The clonotype comes from a boy between 10 and 17 years old with acute myeloid leukemia, due to receive a stem cell transplant. This CDR3 is CASSQDVGSTNEKLFF. CDR3 nucleotides: TGCGCCAGCAGCCAAGATGTCGGATCAACTAATGAAAAACTGTTTTTT.